These 4 T cell receptor beta chains originate from one sample sequenced in a study of T-cell memory formation after mild COVID-19. Using its own MiXCR run on the 5' RACE reads, TCRdb lists one record per CDR3 protein. Of about 160,000 distinct CDR3 sequences detected, 30% to 35% appear once; the ten largest clones hold around 13%. The sequenced sample consisted of PBMCs or a T cell subset sorted from them (not recorded which). Source of these receptors: an adult woman who had mild COVID-19 (a few samples of this study predate the infection). Cell type and time point are not known.

V is TRBV6-5 and J is TRBJ2-3; D is possibly TRBD1 or TRBD2 (5 bases each). V was cut by 4 bases and J by 6 bases, with 11 bases left in between. Germline CDR1 reads MNHEY; CDR2 reads SVGAGI. The CDR3 extends over 13 amino acids. The CDR3 protein is CASSWGWGDTQYF. CDR3 DNA: TGTGCCAGCAGTTGGGGCTGGGGGGATACGCAGTATTTT.

The rearrangement joins TRBV3-2 to TRBJ2-7; TRBD1 is taken as the D call from the table, unchecked against the DNA. TRBV3-2 is shown as a pseudogene. The CDR3 length is 10 residues. The CDR3 DNA is TGTGCCAGCTTAGGGGACGAGCAGTACTTC. Encoded protein: CASLGDEQYF.

This clonotype was detected a few times. This sequence joins TRBV20-1 and TRBJ2-4; 9 bases match TRBD2. Germline values: CDR1 DFQATT, CDR2 SNEGSKA (reference sequence). Trimming removed 3 bases from V and 9 bases from J; junction bases left unmatched: 15. The CDR3 totals 16 residues. CDR3 residues: CSASILHRAGGSIQYF. The CDR3 nucleotides read TGCAGTGCTAGTATCTTACATCGGGCGGGAGGGAGCATTCAGTACTTC.

V usage is TRBV20-1 and J usage is TRBJ2-5; TRBD1 aligns across 11 bases. Germline V gene sequence: CDR1 DFQATT, CDR2 SNEGSKA (reference sequence). The length of the CDR3 is 18 residues. V lost 1 base to trimming and J lost 4 bases; unmatched junction nucleotides: 14. The CDR3 DNA reads as TGCAGTGCTAGAGCGCGTTTGACTCGGACAGGGGGCACAGAGACCCAGTACTTC. This sequence encodes CSARARLTRTGGTETQYF.